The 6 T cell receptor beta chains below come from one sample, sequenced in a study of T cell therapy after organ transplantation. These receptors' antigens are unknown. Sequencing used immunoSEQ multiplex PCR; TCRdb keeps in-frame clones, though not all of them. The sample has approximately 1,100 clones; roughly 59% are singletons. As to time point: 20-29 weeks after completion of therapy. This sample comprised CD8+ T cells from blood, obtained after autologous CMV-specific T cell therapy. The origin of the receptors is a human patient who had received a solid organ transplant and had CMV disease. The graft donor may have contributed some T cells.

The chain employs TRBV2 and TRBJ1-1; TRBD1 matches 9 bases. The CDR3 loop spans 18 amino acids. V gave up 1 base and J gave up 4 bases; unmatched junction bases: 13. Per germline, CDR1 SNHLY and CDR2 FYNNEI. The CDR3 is CASSEGRGTGWKTTEAFF. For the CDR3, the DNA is TGTGCCAGCAGTGAAGGTCGGGGGACAGGGTGGAAGACCACTGAAGCTTTCTTT.

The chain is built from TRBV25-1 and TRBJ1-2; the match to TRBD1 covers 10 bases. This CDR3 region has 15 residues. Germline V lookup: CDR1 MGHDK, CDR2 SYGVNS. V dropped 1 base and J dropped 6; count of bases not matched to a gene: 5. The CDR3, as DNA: TGTGCCAGCAGTGAATGGGACAGGGGAGTAGATGGCTACACCTTC. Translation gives CASSEWDRGVDGYTF.

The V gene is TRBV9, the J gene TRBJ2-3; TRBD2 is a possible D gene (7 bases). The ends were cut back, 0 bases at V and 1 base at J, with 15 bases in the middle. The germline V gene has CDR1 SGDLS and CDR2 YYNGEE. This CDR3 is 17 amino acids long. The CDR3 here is CASSVARGAGGTDTQYF. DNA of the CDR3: TGTGCCAGCAGCGTAGCTCGGGGGGCAGGAGGCACAGATACGCAGTATTTT.

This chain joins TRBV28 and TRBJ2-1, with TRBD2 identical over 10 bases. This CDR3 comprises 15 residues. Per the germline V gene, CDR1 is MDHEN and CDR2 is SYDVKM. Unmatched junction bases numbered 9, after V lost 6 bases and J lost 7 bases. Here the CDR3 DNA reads TGTGCCAGCAGCCTAGCGGGAGTAGTAAATAATGAGCAGTTCTTC. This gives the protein CASSLAGVVNNEQFF.

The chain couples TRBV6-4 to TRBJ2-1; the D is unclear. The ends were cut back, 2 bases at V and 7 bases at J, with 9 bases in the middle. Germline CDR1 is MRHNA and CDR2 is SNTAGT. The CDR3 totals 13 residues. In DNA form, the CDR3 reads TGTGCCAGCAGTGACGGAGAGAAAAATGAGCAGTTCTTC. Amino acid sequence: CASSDGEKNEQFF.

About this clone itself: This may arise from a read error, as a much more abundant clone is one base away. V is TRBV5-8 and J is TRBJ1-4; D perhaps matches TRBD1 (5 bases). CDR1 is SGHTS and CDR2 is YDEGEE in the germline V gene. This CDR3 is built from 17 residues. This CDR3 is CASSQDGREGYGEKLFF. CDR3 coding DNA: TGCGCCAGCAGCCAAGATGGGCGGGAGGGGTACGGGGAAAAACTGTTTTTT.